This T cell receptor (beta chain) was profiled in a study of shared clonotypes between healthy human individuals. The method was immunoSEQ multiplex PCR; TCRdb's version includes in-frame clones alone and lacks a portion of them. The table shows over 2 million clones, with roughly 94% occurring only once. The CDR3 is 14 amino acids. Trimming removed 3 bases from V and 2 bases from J, with 12 bases in between. From germline, CDR1 is SGHDT and CDR2 YYEEEE. This TCR was sampled from a man in his late teens or twenties in good health. Sequences were obtained from naive CD4+ T cells sorted from blood. Subset described: CD45RA+ positively selected. V usage is TRBV5-6 and J usage is TRBJ2-7; D is unclear. CDR3 coding DNA: TGTGCCAGCAGCTCAACCGGGCAAACCTACGAGCAGTACTTC. This translates into CASSSTGQTYEQYF.